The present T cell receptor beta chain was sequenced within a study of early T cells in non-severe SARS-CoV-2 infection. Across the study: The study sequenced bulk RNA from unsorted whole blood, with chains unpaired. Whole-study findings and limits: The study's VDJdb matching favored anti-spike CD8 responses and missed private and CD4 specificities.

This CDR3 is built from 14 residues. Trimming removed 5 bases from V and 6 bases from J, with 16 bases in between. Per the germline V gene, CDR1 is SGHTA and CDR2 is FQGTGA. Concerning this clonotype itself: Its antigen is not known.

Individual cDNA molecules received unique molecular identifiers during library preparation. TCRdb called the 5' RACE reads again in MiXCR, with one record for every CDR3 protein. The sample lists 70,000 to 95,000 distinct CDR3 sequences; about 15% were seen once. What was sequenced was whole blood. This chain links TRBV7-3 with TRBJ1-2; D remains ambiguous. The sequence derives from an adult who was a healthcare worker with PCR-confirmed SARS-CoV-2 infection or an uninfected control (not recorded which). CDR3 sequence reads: CASSPSGSWDGYTF. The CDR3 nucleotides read TGTGCCAGCAGCCCATCCGGGTCCTGGGATGGCTACACCTTC.